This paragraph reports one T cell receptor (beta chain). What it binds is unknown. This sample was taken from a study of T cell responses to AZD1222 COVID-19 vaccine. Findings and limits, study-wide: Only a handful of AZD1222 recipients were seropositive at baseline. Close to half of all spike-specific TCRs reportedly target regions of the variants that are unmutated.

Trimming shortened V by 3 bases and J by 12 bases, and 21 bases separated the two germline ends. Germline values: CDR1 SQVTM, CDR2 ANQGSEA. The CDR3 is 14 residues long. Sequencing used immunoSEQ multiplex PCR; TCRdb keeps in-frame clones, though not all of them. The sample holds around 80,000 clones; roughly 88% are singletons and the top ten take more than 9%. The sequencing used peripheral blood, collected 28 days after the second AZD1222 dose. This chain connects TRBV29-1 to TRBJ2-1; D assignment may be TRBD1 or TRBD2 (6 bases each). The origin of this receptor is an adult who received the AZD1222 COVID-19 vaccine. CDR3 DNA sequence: TGCAGCGTTGATGTTGGAGGGGGGCAATCCGGGCAGTTCTTC. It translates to CSVDVGGGQSGQFF.